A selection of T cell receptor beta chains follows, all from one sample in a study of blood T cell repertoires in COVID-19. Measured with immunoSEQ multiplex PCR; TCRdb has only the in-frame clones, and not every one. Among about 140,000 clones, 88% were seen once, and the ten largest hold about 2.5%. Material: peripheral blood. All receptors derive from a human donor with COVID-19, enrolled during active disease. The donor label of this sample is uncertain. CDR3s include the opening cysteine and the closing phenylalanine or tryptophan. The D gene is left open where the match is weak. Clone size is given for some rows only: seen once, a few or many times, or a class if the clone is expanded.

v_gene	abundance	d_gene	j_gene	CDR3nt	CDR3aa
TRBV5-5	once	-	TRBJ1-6	TGTGCCAGCAGTTCCCGTCTAGGTGATAATTCACCCCTCCACTTT	CASSSRLGDNSPLHF
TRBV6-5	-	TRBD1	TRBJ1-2	TGTGCCAGCAGTTCCTTAGGGACAGGAGTGGGTGGCTACACCTTC	CASSSLGTGVGGYTF
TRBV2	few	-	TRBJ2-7	TGTGCCAGCAGTACAGATTCAGGGGAAGGAGAGCAGTACTTC	CASSTDSGEGEQYF
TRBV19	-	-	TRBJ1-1	TGTGCCAGTAGTACCATGTTGACAGCGGGGAACACTGAAGCTTTCTTT	CASSTMLTAGNTEAFF
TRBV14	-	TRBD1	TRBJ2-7	TGTGCCAGCAGCAAGGCTCCGGGACAGGGGTTTTACGAGCAGTACTTC	CASSKAPGQGFYEQYF
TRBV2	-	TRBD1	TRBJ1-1	TGTGCCAGCAGTCTTGACAGGGGGAAAATCGTGAACACTGAAGCTTTCTTT	CASSLDRGKIVNTEAFF
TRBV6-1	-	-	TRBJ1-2	TGTGCCAGCAGTGAGGTAGCGGCCTTCGATTATGGCTACACCTTC	CASSEVAAFDYGYTF
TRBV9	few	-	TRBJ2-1	TGTGCCAGCAGCTCATCCGGCTGGGGCTTCGATGAGCAGTTCTTC	CASSSSGWGFDEQFF
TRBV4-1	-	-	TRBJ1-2	TGCGCCAGCAGCCACCAGAGCGGGAATAAAGGCGACTATGGCTACACCTTC	CASSHQSGNKGDYGYTF
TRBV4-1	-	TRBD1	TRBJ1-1	TGCGCCAGCAGCCGGGGACAGGGAGAAAGGGAGGCTGAAGCTTTCTTT	CASSRGQGEREAEAFF
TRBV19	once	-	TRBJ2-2	TGTGCCAGTAGTAACTACGTCGGCGGGGAGCTGTTTTTT	CASSNYVGGELFF
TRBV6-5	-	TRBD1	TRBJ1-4	TGTGCCAGCAGGGACAGGGGCGGGAATGAAAAACTGTTTTTT	CASRDRGGNEKLFF
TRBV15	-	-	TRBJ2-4	TGTGCCACCAGCCCTACAGGTTTTTCCAAAAACATTCAGTACTTC	CATSPTGFSKNIQYF
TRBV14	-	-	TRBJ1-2	TGTGCCAGCAGCCTGCGGGTATGGGGCTACACCTTC	CASSLRVWGYTF
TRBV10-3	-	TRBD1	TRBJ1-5	TGTGCCATCAGTGAACAGGGGAGTGGGCAGCCCCAGCATTTT	CAISEQGSGQPQHF
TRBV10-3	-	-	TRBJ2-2	TGTGCCATCAACCACCGGGACTCAGGGTACACCGGGGAGCTGTTTTTT	CAINHRDSGYTGELFF
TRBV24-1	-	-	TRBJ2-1	TGTGCCACCAGTGAACGCGGCAATGAGCAGTTCTTC	CATSERGNEQFF
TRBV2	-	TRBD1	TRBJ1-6	TGTGCCAGCAACAGACAGGGGTCGCGGGGTAGTTCACCCCTCCACTTT	CASNRQGSRGSSPLHF
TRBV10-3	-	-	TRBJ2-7	TGTGCCATCAGTGGGCCGCGGGAACCCTACGAGCAGTACTTC	CAISGPREPYEQYF
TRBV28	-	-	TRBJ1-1	TGTGCCAGCCCGCCCAGCGGGGACTTACGAAGTCCGGACACTGAAGCTTTCTTT	CASPPSGDLRSPDTEAFF
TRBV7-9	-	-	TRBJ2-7	TGTGCCAGCAGCTTATTAGACAGTAGCAACGAGCAGTACTTC	CASSLLDSSNEQYF
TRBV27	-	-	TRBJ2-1	TGTGCCAGCCGTCCCGGGTCCCCCCACAATGAGCAGTTCTTC	CASRPGSPHNEQFF
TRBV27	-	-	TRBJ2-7	TGTGCCAGCAGGGCAAACAGGGCTAGCTCCTACGAGCAGTACTTC	CASRANRASSYEQYF
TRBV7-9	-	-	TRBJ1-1	TGTGCCAGCAGCTTCAACGGGGACACTGAAGCTTTCTTT	CASSFNGDTEAFF
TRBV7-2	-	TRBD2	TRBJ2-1	TGTGCCAGCAGAACCGGACTAGTAAACAGTGATGAGCAGTTCTTC	CASRTGLVNSDEQFF
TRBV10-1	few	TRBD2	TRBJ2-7	TGCGCCAGCAGTCCGGGACTAGCGGGGGACGAGCAGTACTTC	CASSPGLAGDEQYF
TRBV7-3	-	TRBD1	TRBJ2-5	TGTGCCAGCAGCCTTACCCGGCAGGGGGTAGAGACCCAGTACTTC	CASSLTRQGVETQYF
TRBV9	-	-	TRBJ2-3	TGTGCCAGCAGCACCGGCCAGGGGCACACAGATACGCAGTATTTT	CASSTGQGHTDTQYF